Described below is a single T cell receptor (beta chain) sequence and its context. Measured with immunoSEQ multiplex PCR; TCRdb has only the in-frame clones, and not every one. The repertoire holds roughly 45,000 clones, with around 90% as singletons. CDR3 length equals 16 residues. Germline CDR1 is KGHSH and CDR2 is LQKENI. Trimming removed 4 bases from V and 5 bases from J, with 20 bases in between. The data originate from a study of control samples from healthy donors and cancer patients. J is TRBJ1-1 and V is TRBV18; TRBD1 is a possible D gene (6 bases). This receptor was obtained from a man aged 25 to 40 with colorectal cancer. Sequenced: PBMCs. CDR3 amino acids: CASSLKEQGGRTEAFF. The CDR3 coding sequence is TGTGCCAGCTCACTGAAGGAACAGGGAGGGAGAACTGAAGCTTTCTTT.